The 9 T cell receptor beta chains below come from one sample, sequenced in a study of tissue T cells after allogeneic stem cell transplantation. Profiling relied on immunoSEQ multiplex PCR, and the TCRdb table lists in-frame clones only, not all of them. In the table there are 1,500 to 2,000 clones, 45% of which are singletons. The sample's time point: mouse harvest day 14 after allogeneic transplant. Mouse grafts combined 10^7 T-cell-depleted bone marrow cells with 10^6 splenic CD5+ T cells. The sample was spleen. The receptors stem from a female BALB/c mouse given C57BL/6 T cells with graft-versus-host disease after an allogeneic hematopoietic cell transplant.

The table lists this clone with a count of one. Mouse gene names apply. The CDR3 region is CASSLDWGGAEQFF. The DNA read from the CDR3 is TGTGCCAGCAGCTTAGACTGGGGGGGGGCTGAGCAGTTC. The chain uses TRBV3 and TRBJ2-1, with 10 bases that match TRBD2. The CDR3 end is not reached by the read, which stops 1 residue before it; the germline J gene fills it in. The CDR3 is 14 residues long. CDR1 SNHLY and CDR2 FYNGKV come from the germline V gene (reference sequence). V shed 1 base, J shed 7 bases, and the junction held 1 base outside the gene matches.

In the case of this clone: Gene names are mouse gene names. Sequencing ends 1 residue short of the CDR3 end; the germline J gene provides the rest. The rearrangement joins TRBV13-1 to TRBJ2-3, with a tentative D call TRBD2 (5 bases). V was pared by 2 bases and J by 0 bases, with 7 bases between. CDR1 NSHNY and CDR2 SYGAGN come from the germline V gene. The CDR3 extends over 14 amino acids. The CDR3 DNA, read in part, is TGTGCCAGCAGTGACTGGGTTAGTGCAGAAACGCTGTAT. Translating gives CASSDWVSAETLY. From start to end, the CDR3 is CASSDWVSAETLYF.

As to this clone: Mouse germline and gene names are used. CDR3: CASSLPDRGPGNTLYF. The CDR3 bases that were read are TGTGCCAGCTCTCTCCCGGACAGGGGGCCTGGAAATACGCTCTAT. The rearrangement joins TRBV12-2 to TRBJ1-3; 11 positions match TRBD1. With the read ending 1 residue before the CDR3 end, the germline J gene is used to fill in that end. CDR1 is SGHLS and CDR2 is HYDKME in the germline V gene. The CDR3 sequence is 16 residues long. Germline trimming cut 0 bases from V and 2 bases from J; bases unmatched to any gene: 2.

Turning to this clone: The gene names given are mouse names. The CDR3 sequence is CAWSLLGGNTGQLYF. CDR3 DNA (partial): TGTGCCTGGAGTCTATTGGGGGGCAACACCGGGCAGCTCTAC. The chain carries TRBV31 and TRBJ2-2; possible D gene TRBD2, 7 bases. Sequencing ends 1 residue short of the CDR3 end; the germline J gene provides the rest. This CDR3 is 15 amino acids long. Deletions cut 0 bases from V and 2 bases from J, with 10 bases between. Germline CDR1 reads GKSSPN; CDR2 reads SITVG.

By share of the sample, this clone is medium-sized. Each gene name is a mouse one. Read sequence stops 1 residue before the CDR3 end, and the germline J gene provides the missing end. This chain uses TRBV5 with TRBJ2-1; possible D gene TRBD1, 6 bases. The V end was cut by 4 bases, the J end by 0 bases, with 10 bases between. The germline gives CDR1 LGHNA, CDR2 YNLKQL (reference sequence). This CDR3 spans 15 amino acids. Here the CDR3 reads CASSPWDNNYAEQFF. The CDR3 DNA, read in part, is TGTGCCAGCAGCCCCTGGGACAATAACTATGCTGAGCAGTTC.

This clone was seen only once. The listed genes are named as in mouse. The read halts 1 residue ahead of the CDR3 end, with the missing end drawn from the germline J gene. The genes are TRBV1 and TRBJ1-1, with 9 bases identical to TRBD1. This CDR3 is 15 amino acids long. Germline V CDR1 and CDR2: NSQYPW, LRSPGD (reference sequence). The V and J ends lost 3 bases and 1 base, in that order; junction bases with no gene match: 3. CDR3 sequence reads: CTCSARDRVNTEVFF. The sequenced CDR3 bases are TGCACCTGCAGTGCCCGGGACAGGGTAAACACAGAAGTCTTC.

Comment on this clone: Mouse names are used for the genes. The read comes to an end 1 residue before the CDR3 does, leaving the germline J gene to fill in the end. The chain is built from TRBV16 and TRBJ2-2; 8 nucleotides align to TRBD2. Germline CDR1 and CDR2: SGHSA and FRNQAP. This CDR3 comprises 15 residues. V gave up 5 bases and J gave up 2 bases; unmatched junction bases: 4. Incomplete CDR3 DNA: TGTGCAAGCAGCCCCCGGGGGGGCAACACCGGGCAGCTCTAC. Translating it yields CASSPRGGNTGQLY. The complete CDR3 reads CASSPRGGNTGQLYF.

Of note for this clone: Any gene name here is a mouse gene name. CDR3 DNA (partial): TGTGCTAGCAGTAGAGGCGGGGGCCAAGACACCCAGTAC. Encoded protein: CASSRGGGQDTQY. The entire CDR3 sequence reads CASSRGGGQDTQYF. The chain employs TRBV17 and TRBJ2-5, with D perhaps assigned TRBD1 or TRBD2 (5 bases each). The CDR3 end lies 1 residue beyond the end of the read and is filled in from the germline J gene. Trimming pared 1 base from V and 2 bases from J, leaving 7 bases between. The CDR3 has 14 amino acids. Germline V gives CDR1 MNHDT, CDR2 YYDKIL.

This clone showed up just once. Germline and genes: mouse. The part of the CDR3 DNA that was read is TGTGCTAGCAGAGCTGGGGGGGCCCTTAACTATGCTGAGCAGTTC. Residues: CASRAGGALNYAEQF. The entire CDR3 reads CASRAGGALNYAEQFF. V is TRBV17 and J is TRBJ2-1; 10 bases match TRBD2. The CDR3 end is not reached by the read, which stops 1 residue before it; the germline J gene fills it in. This CDR3 has 16 amino acids. Germline assignment: CDR1 MNHDT and CDR2 YYDKIL. The trim removed 6 bases at V and 0 bases at J, leaving 5 bases unmatched.